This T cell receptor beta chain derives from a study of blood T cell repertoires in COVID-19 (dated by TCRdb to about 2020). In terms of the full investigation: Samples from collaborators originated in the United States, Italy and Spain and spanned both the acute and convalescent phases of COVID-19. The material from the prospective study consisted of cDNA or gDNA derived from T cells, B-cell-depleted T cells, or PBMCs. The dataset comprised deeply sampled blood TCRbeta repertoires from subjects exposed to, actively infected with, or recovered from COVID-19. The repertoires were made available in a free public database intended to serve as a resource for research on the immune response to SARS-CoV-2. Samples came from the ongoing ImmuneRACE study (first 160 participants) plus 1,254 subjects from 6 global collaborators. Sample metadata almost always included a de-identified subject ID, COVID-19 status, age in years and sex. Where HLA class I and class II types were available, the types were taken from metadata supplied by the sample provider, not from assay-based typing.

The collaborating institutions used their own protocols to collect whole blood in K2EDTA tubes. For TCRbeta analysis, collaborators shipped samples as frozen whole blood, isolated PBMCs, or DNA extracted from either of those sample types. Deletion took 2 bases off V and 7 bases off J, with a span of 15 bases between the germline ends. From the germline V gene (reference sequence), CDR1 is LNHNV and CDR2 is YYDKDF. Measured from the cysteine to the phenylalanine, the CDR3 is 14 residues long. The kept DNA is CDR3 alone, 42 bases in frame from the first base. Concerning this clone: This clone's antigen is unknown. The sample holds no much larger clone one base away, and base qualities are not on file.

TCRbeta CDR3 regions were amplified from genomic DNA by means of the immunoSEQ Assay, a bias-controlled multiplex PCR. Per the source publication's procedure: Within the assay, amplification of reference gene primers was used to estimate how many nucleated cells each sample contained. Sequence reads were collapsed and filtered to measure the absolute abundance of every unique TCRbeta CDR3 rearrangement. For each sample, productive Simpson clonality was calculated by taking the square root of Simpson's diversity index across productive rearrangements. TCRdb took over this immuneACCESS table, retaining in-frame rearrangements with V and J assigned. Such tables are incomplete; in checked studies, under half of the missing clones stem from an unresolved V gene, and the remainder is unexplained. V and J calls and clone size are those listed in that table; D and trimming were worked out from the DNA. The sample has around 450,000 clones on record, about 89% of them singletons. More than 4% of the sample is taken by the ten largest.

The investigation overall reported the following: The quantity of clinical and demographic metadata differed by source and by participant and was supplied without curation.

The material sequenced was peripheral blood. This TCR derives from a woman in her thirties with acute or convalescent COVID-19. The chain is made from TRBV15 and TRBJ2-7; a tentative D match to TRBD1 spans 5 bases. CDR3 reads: CATSRSRTPGEQYF. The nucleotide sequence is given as TGTGCCACCAGCAGATCCAGGACCCCAGGGGAGCAGTACTTC.